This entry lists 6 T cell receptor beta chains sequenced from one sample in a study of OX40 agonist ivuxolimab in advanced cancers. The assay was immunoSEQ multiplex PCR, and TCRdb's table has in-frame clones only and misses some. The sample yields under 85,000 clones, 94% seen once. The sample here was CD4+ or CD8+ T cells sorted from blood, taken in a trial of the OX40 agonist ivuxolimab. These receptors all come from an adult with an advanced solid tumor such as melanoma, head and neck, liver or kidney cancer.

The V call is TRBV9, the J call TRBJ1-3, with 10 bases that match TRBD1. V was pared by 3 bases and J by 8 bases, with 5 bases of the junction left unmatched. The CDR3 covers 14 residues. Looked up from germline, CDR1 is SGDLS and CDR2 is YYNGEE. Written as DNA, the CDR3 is TGTGCCAGCAGCGCCGGGACAGGGGCAGACACCATATATTTT. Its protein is CASSAGTGADTIYF.

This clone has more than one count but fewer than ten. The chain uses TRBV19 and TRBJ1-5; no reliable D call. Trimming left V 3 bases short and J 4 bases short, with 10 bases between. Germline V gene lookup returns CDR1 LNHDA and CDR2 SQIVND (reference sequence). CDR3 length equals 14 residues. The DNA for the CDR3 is TGTGCCAGTAGTATTTGGGCCGGGAATCAGCCCCAGCATTTT. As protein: CASSIWAGNQPQHF.

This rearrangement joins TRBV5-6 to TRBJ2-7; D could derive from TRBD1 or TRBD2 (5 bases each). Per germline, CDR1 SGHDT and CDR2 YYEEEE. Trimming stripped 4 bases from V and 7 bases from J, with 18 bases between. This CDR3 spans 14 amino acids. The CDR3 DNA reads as TGTGCCAGCAGCGTAGGATGGGGGACGAGGGAGCAGTACTTC. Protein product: CASSVGWGTREQYF.

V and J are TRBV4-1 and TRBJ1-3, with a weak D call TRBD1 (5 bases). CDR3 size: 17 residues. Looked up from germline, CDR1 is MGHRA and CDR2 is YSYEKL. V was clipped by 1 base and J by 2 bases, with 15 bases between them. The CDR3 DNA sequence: TGCGCCAGCAGCCAAGTTCCGTTCCGGGGGACTGGAAACACCATATATTTT. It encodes CASSQVPFRGTGNTIYF.

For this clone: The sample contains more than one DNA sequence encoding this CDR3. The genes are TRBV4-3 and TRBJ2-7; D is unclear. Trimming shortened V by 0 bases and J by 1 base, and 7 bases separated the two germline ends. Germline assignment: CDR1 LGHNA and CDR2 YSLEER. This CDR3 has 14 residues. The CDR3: CASSQDLGSYEQYF. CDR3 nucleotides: TGCGCCAGCAGCCAAGATCTCGGTTCCTACGAGCAGTACTTC.

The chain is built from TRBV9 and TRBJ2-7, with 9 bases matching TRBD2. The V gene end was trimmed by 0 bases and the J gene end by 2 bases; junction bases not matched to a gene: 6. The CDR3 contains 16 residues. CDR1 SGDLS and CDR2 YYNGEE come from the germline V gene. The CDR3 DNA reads TGTGCCAGCAGCGTAGGGCTAGCGGGGTCTACCTACGAGCAGTACTTC. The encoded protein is CASSVGLAGSTYEQYF.